Here is one T cell receptor beta chain with its context. Antigen specificity is unknown. This sample was taken from a study of T cell responses to AZD1222 COVID-19 vaccine. Overall study findings and caveats: Only 5 or 6 people who got AZD1222 tested seropositive at baseline. Rises in breadth and depth of Spike-specific TCRs came after two AZD1222 doses. Females outnumbered males among donors, who were mostly white British; clonal diversity was possibly underestimated. Regions left unmutated in variants are reportedly the target of nearly half of spike-specific TCRs.

The J segment lost 2 bases and the V segment lost 0 bases, leaving 7 bases of the junction unmatched. CDR3 size: 15 residues. Germline CDR1 reads GTSNPN; CDR2 reads SVGIG (reference sequence). Repertoires were generated with immunoSEQ multiplex PCR, while TCRdb's copy carries only in-frame clones and drops some. The data contain roughly 120,000 clones, just over 85% of them singletons. The clonotype originates from an adult in good health. This specimen consisted of peripheral blood, obtained on day 0 of AZD1222 vaccination. V is TRBV30 and J is TRBJ2-7; 7 nucleotides agree with TRBD2. The CDR3 loop reads CAWSVHGRTTYEQYF. The CDR3 bases are TGTGCCTGGAGTGTTCACGGGAGGACCACCTACGAGCAGTACTTC.